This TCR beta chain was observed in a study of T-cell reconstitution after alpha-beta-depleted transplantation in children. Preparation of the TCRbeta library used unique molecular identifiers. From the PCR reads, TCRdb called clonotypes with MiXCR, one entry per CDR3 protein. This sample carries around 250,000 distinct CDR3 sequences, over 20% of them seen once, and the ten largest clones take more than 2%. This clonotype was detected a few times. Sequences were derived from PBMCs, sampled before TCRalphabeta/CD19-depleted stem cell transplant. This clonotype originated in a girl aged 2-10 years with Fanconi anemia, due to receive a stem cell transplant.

CDR3 sequence: CASSPRQGRMNTEAFF. The CDR3, as DNA: TGCGCCAGCAGCCCCCGACAGGGAAGGATGAACACTGAAGCTTTCTTT. The V call is TRBV4-1, the J call TRBJ1-1; TRBD1 agrees at 7 bases. Unmatched junction bases numbered 8, after V lost 4 bases and J lost 0 bases. The CDR3 length is 16 residues. Germline V gene sequence: CDR1 MGHRA, CDR2 YSYEKL.